This TCR beta chain stems from a study of a mutant IDH1 vaccine in newly diagnosed glioma. Noted time point: week 35, safety follow-up. The vaccine gave 300 ug of a 20-mer mutant IDH1 peptide subcutaneously per dose. Measured with immunoSEQ multiplex PCR; TCRdb has only the in-frame clones, and not every one. The table records about 60,000 clones, 81% of them present only once. Notes on this clone: No antigen is known for it.

This clonotype was obtained from a man aged 40-49 years with glioma. The source material was PBMCs, sampled from a glioma patient whose treatment included an IDH1 peptide vaccine.

CDR3 region: CASSLGTPNYGYTF. DNA of the CDR3: TGTGCCAGCAGCTTAGGGACACCGAACTATGGCTACACCTTC. The J gene is TRBJ1-2, the V gene TRBV7-9; possibly TRBD1 for D (5 bases). This CDR3 region has 14 residues. Deletions cut 1 base from V and 2 bases from J, with 8 bases between. Germline CDR1 SEHNR, CDR2 FQNEAQ (reference sequence).